This T cell receptor (beta chain) was sequenced in a study of control samples from healthy donors and cancer patients. Germline V gene lookup returns CDR1 SGHRS and CDR2 YFSETQ. The V end was cut by 4 bases, the J end by 5 bases, with 15 bases between. The CDR3 extends over 14 amino acids. The assay was immunoSEQ multiplex PCR, and TCRdb's table has in-frame clones only and misses some. This table has around 130,000 clones, about 92% appearing once. The sample was PBMCs. The chain couples TRBV5-1 to TRBJ1-1; D gene uncertain. The receptor was derived from a man in his fifties with head and neck cancer. Here the CDR3 reads CASSLGEGATEAFF. Here the CDR3 DNA reads TGCGCCAGCAGCCTCGGTGAGGGAGCGACTGAAGCTTTCTTT. Full variable domain (rest looked up from reference TRBV5-1 and TRBJ1-1): KAGVTQTPRYLIKTRGQQVTLSCSPISGHRSVSWYQQTPGQGLQFLFEYFSETQRNKGNFPGRFSGRQFSNSRSEMNVSTLELGDSALYLCASSLGEGATEAFFGQGTRLTVV.